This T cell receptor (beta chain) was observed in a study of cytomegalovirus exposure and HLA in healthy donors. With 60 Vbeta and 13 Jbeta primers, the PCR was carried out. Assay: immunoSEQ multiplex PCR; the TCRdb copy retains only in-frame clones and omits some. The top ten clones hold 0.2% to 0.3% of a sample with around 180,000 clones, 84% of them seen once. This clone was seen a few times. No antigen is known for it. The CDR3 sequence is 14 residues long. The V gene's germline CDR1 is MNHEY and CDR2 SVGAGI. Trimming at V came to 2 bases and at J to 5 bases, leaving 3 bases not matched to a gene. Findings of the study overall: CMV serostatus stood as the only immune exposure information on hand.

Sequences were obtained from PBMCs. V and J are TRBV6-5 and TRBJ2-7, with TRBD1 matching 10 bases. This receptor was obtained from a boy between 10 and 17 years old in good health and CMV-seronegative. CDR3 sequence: CASSYGTGAHEQYF. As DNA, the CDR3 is TGTGCCAGCAGTTACGGGACAGGGGCCCACGAGCAGTACTTC.